These 2 T cell receptor beta chains were all obtained from the same sample, sequenced in a study of response to subunit inactivated influenza vaccine. TCRdb independently ran MiXCR on the RT-PCR reads; one entry per CDR3 protein. The table shows hundreds of thousands of distinct CDR3 sequences, with around 25% occurring only once. The sample was CD4+ T cells sorted from PBMCs, taken about 5 days after vaccination. These receptors originate from a man over 45 who received an inactivated influenza vaccine.

The V and J genes are TRBV10-3 and TRBJ2-2; D is ambiguous. CDR3 length: 12 amino acids. V lost 11 bases, J lost 1 base, and 8 bases lay in between. Germline lookup yields CDR1 ENHRY and CDR2 SYGVKD. CDR3 loop: CAVNLNTGELFF. In DNA form, the CDR3 reads TGTGCCGTCAACCTGAACACCGGGGAGCTGTTTTTT.

In its sample, this clonotype was seen a few times. V and J are TRBV7-9 and TRBJ2-3, with a weak D call TRBD2 (5 bases). The CDR3 totals 14 residues. CDR1 is SEHNR and CDR2 is FQNEAQ in the germline V gene (reference sequence). The germline V and J ends were trimmed by 5 bases and 3 bases, with 12 bases remaining between them. The CDR3 region is CASSPGGGTDTQYF. In nucleotides, the CDR3 is TGTGCCAGCAGCCCCGGTGGCGGGACAGATACGCAGTATTTT.